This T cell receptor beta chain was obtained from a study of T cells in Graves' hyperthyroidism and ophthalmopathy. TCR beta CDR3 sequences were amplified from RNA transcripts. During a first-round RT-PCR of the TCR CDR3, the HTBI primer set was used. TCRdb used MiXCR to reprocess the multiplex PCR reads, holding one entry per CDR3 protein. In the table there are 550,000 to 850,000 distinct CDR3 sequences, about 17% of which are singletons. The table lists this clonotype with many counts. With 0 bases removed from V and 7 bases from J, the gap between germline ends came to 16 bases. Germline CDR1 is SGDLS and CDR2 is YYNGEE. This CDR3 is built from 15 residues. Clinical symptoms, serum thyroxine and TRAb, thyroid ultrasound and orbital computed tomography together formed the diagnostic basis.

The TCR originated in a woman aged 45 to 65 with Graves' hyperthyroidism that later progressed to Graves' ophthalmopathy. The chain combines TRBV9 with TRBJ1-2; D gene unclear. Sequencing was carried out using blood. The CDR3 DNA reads TGTGCCAGCAGCGTAGATGTGTGGGAACCCAGTGGCTACACCTTC. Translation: CASSVDVWEPSGYTF.